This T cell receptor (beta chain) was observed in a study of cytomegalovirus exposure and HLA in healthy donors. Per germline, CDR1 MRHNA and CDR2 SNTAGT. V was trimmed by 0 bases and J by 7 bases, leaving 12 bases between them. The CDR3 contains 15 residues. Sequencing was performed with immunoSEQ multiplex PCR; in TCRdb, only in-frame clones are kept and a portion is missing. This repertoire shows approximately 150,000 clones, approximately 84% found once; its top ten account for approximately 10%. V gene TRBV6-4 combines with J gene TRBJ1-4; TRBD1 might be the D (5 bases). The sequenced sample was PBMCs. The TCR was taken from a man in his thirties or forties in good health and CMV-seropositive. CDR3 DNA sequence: TGTGCCAGCAGTGACTCAGGTCTAGGGGTTGAAAAACTGTTTTTT. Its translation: CASSDSGLGVEKLFF.